This TCR beta chain appears in the sequencing data of a study of identical twins. Study observations and caveats: Models underestimated TCR alpha sharing (out-of-frame) in monozygotic twins.

About this clonotype itself: Its antigen is still unknown.

CDR3 length: 15 residues. Germline V lookup: CDR1 SEHNR, CDR2 FQNEAQ (reference sequence). V gave up 1 base and J gave up 1 base, with 11 bases separating them. One entry per CDR3 protein results from TCRdb running MiXCR on the 5' RACE reads. The profile shows about 240,000 distinct CDR3 sequences, approximately 10% of them singletons. The J gene is TRBJ2-7, the V gene TRBV7-9; either TRBD1 or TRBD2 may fit D (7 bases each). The TCR originated in a man aged 50 to 60 in good health. The sequencing input was memory T cells sorted from blood. The CDR3 spells CASSLDQGGSYEQYF. DNA for the CDR3: TGTGCCAGCAGCTTAGACCAGGGGGGGTCCTACGAGCAGTACTTC.